This is a list of T cell receptor beta chains from one sample in a study of blood T cell repertoires in COVID-19. Sequencing used immunoSEQ multiplex PCR; TCRdb keeps in-frame clones, though not all of them. Of about 280,000 clones in the sample, around 89% were seen once. Material for sequencing was PBMCs or T cells enriched from blood (not recorded which). All receptors come from a woman younger than 30 with acute COVID-19. The conserved cysteine and the conserved F or W are not part of the CDR3 here.

v_gene	j_gene	CDR3aa
TRBV27	TRBJ1-1	ASSPYDRQGAEAF
TRBV5-1	TRBJ2-3	ASGFGGSTDTQY
TRBV5-1	TRBJ1-3	ASSPGLEGGNTIY
TRBV10-2	TRBJ1-4	ATQRQGRATNEKLF
TRBV5-1	TRBJ2-7	ASSLFRPGPEQY
TRBV6-1	TRBJ1-5	ASSEWDSPLIIVSQPQH
TRBV19	TRBJ1-4	ASGRTGSEKLF
TRBV10-2	TRBJ2-2	ASTAGTNTGELF
TRBV4-1	TRBJ1-6	ASSRQSNNSPLH
TRBV6-5	TRBJ2-1	ASSYVGGGSYNEQF
TRBV7-2	TRBJ2-3	ASSSNGRNTQY
TRBV6-5	TRBJ2-7	ASSPSGRSYEQY
TRBV28	TRBJ2-1	ASSLTGASGRLDEQF
TRBV18	TRBJ2-1	ASSPRGLAVVNEQF
TRBV21-1	TRBJ2-3	ASSKGLAGGPGTNTQY